The rows below give T cell receptor beta chains drawn from one sample of a study of molecular identifiers for immune sequencing clone quantification. MiXCR, run by TCRdb on the PCR reads, gives a single entry per CDR3 protein. Counted here are hundreds of thousands of distinct CDR3 sequences, about 25% occurring once; the ten biggest clones make up 0.78%. The sample taken for sequencing was naive CD8+ T cells from blood, with Jurkat cell RNA spiked in. The receptors were sampled from a human donor in good health. Some libraries in this study had Jurkat cell RNA spiked in. Each CDR3 is given with its conserved first and last residue. Fields, in order: D gene, clone size, V gene, J gene, CDR3 DNA, CDR3 protein. D genes are given only for firm matches. Part of the rows lack a size; the others show once, few, many or a class for expanded clones.

D gene: TRBD2
clone size: .
V gene: TRBV19
J gene: TRBJ2-2
CDR3 DNA: TGTGCCAGTAGTAGGGGACTAGCGATAGGAAGTACCGGGGAGCTGTTTTTT
CDR3 protein: CASSRGLAIGSTGELFF

D gene: .
clone size: many
V gene: TRBV7-9
J gene: TRBJ2-5
CDR3 DNA: TGTGCCAGCGGGTCGACGGTCCAAGAGACCCAGTACTTC
CDR3 protein: CASGSTVQETQYF

D gene: TRBD1
clone size: many
V gene: TRBV7-2
J gene: TRBJ2-5
CDR3 DNA: TGTGCCAGCAGCCAGTACGGGACAGGAGAGACCCAGTACTTC
CDR3 protein: CASSQYGTGETQYF

D gene: .
clone size: few
V gene: TRBV6-5
J gene: TRBJ2-2
CDR3 DNA: TGTGCCAGCAGAAAGGACGGACCTAACACCGGGGAGCTGTTTTTT
CDR3 protein: CASRKDGPNTGELFF

D gene: .
clone size: few
V gene: TRBV7-9
J gene: TRBJ1-4
CDR3 DNA: TGTGCCAGCAGCCCTTCCCCCGGACTGAGTTATCTGTTTTTT
CDR3 protein: CASSPSPGLSYLFF

D gene: .
clone size: .
V gene: TRBV19
J gene: TRBJ2-1
CDR3 DNA: TGTGCCAGTAGTCAGGGGCAACCTACCTACAATGAGCAGTTCTTC
CDR3 protein: CASSQGQPTYNEQFF

D gene: .
clone size: .
V gene: TRBV19
J gene: TRBJ2-1
CDR3 DNA: TGTGCCAGTAGTATCACCACCGTGACTGCCTACAATGAGCAGTTCTTC
CDR3 protein: CASSITTVTAYNEQFF

D gene: TRBD1
clone size: .
V gene: TRBV6-2/TRBV6-3
J gene: TRBJ1-1
CDR3 DNA: TGTGCCAGCAGTTACTCCCCGACAGGGCATACTGAAGCTTTCTTT
CDR3 protein: CASSYSPTGHTEAFF

D gene: .
clone size: few
V gene: TRBV19
J gene: TRBJ2-3
CDR3 DNA: TGTGCCAGTAGTATTGGTAGCGGCGCGGGTACGCAGTATTTT
CDR3 protein: CASSIGSGAGTQYF

D gene: .
clone size: many
V gene: TRBV11-2
J gene: TRBJ2-7
CDR3 DNA: TGTGCCAGCAGCTTAGGCGCGGGGTGGGAGCAGTACTTC
CDR3 protein: CASSLGAGWEQYF

D gene: .
clone size: few
V gene: TRBV28
J gene: TRBJ2-2
CDR3 DNA: TGTGCCAGCAGTCCTAGCCTCGGGGAGCTGTTTTTT
CDR3 protein: CASSPSLGELFF

D gene: .
clone size: few
V gene: TRBV4-2
J gene: TRBJ1-1
CDR3 DNA: TGTGCCAGCAGCCAAGAAGAGGCAGCCTCCTTCCCTATGAACACTGAAGCTTTCTTT
CDR3 protein: CASSQEEAASFPMNTEAFF

D gene: .
clone size: few
V gene: TRBV12-3/TRBV12-4
J gene: TRBJ2-7
CDR3 DNA: TGTGCCAGCAGCAACCGACTAGCCTACGAGCAGTACTTC
CDR3 protein: CASSNRLAYEQYF

D gene: .
clone size: many
V gene: TRBV4-1
J gene: TRBJ2-7
CDR3 DNA: TGCGCCAGCAGCCAAGATCCAGGGCCTTCCTACGAGCAGTACTTC
CDR3 protein: CASSQDPGPSYEQYF

D gene: TRBD2
clone size: many
V gene: TRBV25-1
J gene: TRBJ2-2
CDR3 DNA: TGTGCCAGCAGCCCGACTAGCGGACCGAACACCGGGGAGCTGTTTTTT
CDR3 protein: CASSPTSGPNTGELFF

D gene: .
clone size: .
V gene: TRBV9
J gene: TRBJ2-5
CDR3 DNA: TGTGCCAGCAGCGTAGGGGGACCCTCTCCGGCGCCCCAGTACTTC
CDR3 protein: CASSVGGPSPAPQYF

D gene: .
clone size: many
V gene: TRBV20-1
J gene: TRBJ2-7
CDR3 DNA: TGCAGTGCTAACCGGGACAACCCCTACGAGCAGTACTTC
CDR3 protein: CSANRDNPYEQYF

D gene: TRBD2
clone size: many
V gene: TRBV4-1
J gene: TRBJ2-5
CDR3 DNA: TGCGCCAGCAGCCAAGTTGTAGCGGGGGGCCAAGAGACCCAGTACTTC
CDR3 protein: CASSQVVAGGQETQYF

D gene: TRBD2
clone size: .
V gene: TRBV7-2
J gene: TRBJ2-3
CDR3 DNA: TGTGCCAGCCGCCCAGGCCTAGCGGGGCCCCTACTAGATACGCCGTATTTT
CDR3 protein: CASRPGLAGPLLDTPYF

D gene: .
clone size: .
V gene: TRBV9
J gene: TRBJ2-1
CDR3 DNA: TGTGCCAGCAGCGTAGATGGGGGCTACAATGAGCAGTTCTTC
CDR3 protein: CASSVDGGYNEQFF

D gene: TRBD2
clone size: many
V gene: TRBV5-1
J gene: TRBJ2-7
CDR3 DNA: TGCGCCAGCAGCCTTAGCGGGAGGATTCCCCACGAGCAGTACTTC
CDR3 protein: CASSLSGRIPHEQYF

D gene: TRBD2
clone size: .
V gene: TRBV7-9
J gene: TRBJ2-5
CDR3 DNA: TGTGCCAGCAGCGCACCCCCGGGAGGTGCCCAAGAGACCCGGTACTTC
CDR3 protein: CASSAPPGGAQETRYF

D gene: .
clone size: many
V gene: TRBV7-2
J gene: TRBJ2-5
CDR3 DNA: TGTGCCAGCAGCTTAGGGGTGGGCGGCAGGCAGTCGGAGACCCAGTACTTC
CDR3 protein: CASSLGVGGRQSETQYF

D gene: .
clone size: .
V gene: TRBV4-1
J gene: TRBJ1-2
CDR3 DNA: TGCGCCAGCAGCCAAGATGACGCGGGACTCTATGGCTACACCTTC
CDR3 protein: CASSQDDAGLYGYTF

D gene: TRBD2
clone size: few
V gene: TRBV24-1
J gene: TRBJ2-7
CDR3 DNA: TGTGCCACCAGTGACCCTGGACTAGCGGGCTCCTACGAGCAGTACTTC
CDR3 protein: CATSDPGLAGSYEQYF

D gene: .
clone size: .
V gene: TRBV4-1
J gene: TRBJ1-1
CDR3 DNA: TGCGCCAGCAGCCAGCGGGGGAAGACTGAAGCTTTCTTT
CDR3 protein: CASSQRGKTEAFF

D gene: TRBD2
clone size: .
V gene: TRBV18
J gene: TRBJ2-3
CDR3 DNA: TGTGCCAGCTCACCAAGCCCCGAGGGAGGGCCTCAAGATACGCAGTATTTT
CDR3 protein: CASSPSPEGGPQDTQYF

D gene: .
clone size: .
V gene: TRBV7-9
J gene: TRBJ1-3
CDR3 DNA: TGTGCCAGCAGCTATACACCCGGACAGCCATTCTCTGGAAACACCATATATTTT
CDR3 protein: CASSYTPGQPFSGNTIYF

D gene: .
clone size: few
V gene: TRBV7-9
J gene: TRBJ2-5
CDR3 DNA: TGTGCCAGCAGCTTTGCTCTAGCTAGAGCGGTTGAGACCCAGTACTTC
CDR3 protein: CASSFALARAVETQYF

D gene: TRBD1
clone size: few
V gene: TRBV12-3/TRBV12-4
J gene: TRBJ2-3
CDR3 DNA: TGTGCCAGCAGTTCCGAGGGACAGGGGGCCGATACGCAGTATTTT
CDR3 protein: CASSSEGQGADTQYF

D gene: .
clone size: .
V gene: TRBV9
J gene: TRBJ1-1
CDR3 DNA: TGTGCCAGCGCAGTAGGTAAAAGTACTGAAGCTTTCTTT
CDR3 protein: CASAVGKSTEAFF

D gene: TRBD1
clone size: many
V gene: TRBV28
J gene: TRBJ1-1
CDR3 DNA: TGTGCCAGCAGTTTGGTCGGACAGGTTGAAGCTTTCTTT
CDR3 protein: CASSLVGQVEAFF

D gene: TRBD1
clone size: few
V gene: TRBV20-1
J gene: TRBJ2-1
CDR3 DNA: TGCAGTGCTAGATTCGGGACAGGGATATCCTACAATGAGCAGTTCTTC
CDR3 protein: CSARFGTGISYNEQFF

D gene: .
clone size: .
V gene: TRBV9
J gene: TRBJ2-3
CDR3 DNA: TGTGCCAGCAGCGTAGTAGATAGGGAGTTTACAGGTACGCAGTATTTT
CDR3 protein: CASSVVDREFTGTQYF

D gene: .
clone size: .
V gene: TRBV25-1
J gene: TRBJ1-1
CDR3 DNA: TGTGCCGGCGGGCAAGGGGGCACTGAAGCTTTCTTT
CDR3 protein: CAGGQGGTEAFF

D gene: .
clone size: few
V gene: TRBV7-9
J gene: TRBJ2-2
CDR3 DNA: TGTGCCAGCAGCTCAGGACTCCTCCTCGCGAACACCGGGGAGCTGTTTTTT
CDR3 protein: CASSSGLLLANTGELFF

D gene: .
clone size: few
V gene: TRBV14
J gene: TRBJ2-2
CDR3 DNA: TGTGCCAGCAGCCAAGACCGGGGTTCGTTTGGGGAGCTGTTTTTT
CDR3 protein: CASSQDRGSFGELFF

D gene: .
clone size: .
V gene: TRBV4-3
J gene: TRBJ2-1
CDR3 DNA: TGCGCCAGCAGCCAAGTGGACAGTAAGTACAATGAGCAGTTCTTC
CDR3 protein: CASSQVDSKYNEQFF

D gene: .
clone size: many
V gene: TRBV10-2
J gene: TRBJ1-2
CDR3 DNA: TGCGCCAGCAGTCTCGCCCAAAACTATGGCTACACCTTC
CDR3 protein: CASSLAQNYGYTF

D gene: .
clone size: .
V gene: TRBV5-6
J gene: TRBJ1-2
CDR3 DNA: TGTGCCAGCAGTCCAAGACAGGTTCCCTATGGCTACACCTTC
CDR3 protein: CASSPRQVPYGYTF

D gene: .
clone size: many
V gene: TRBV2
J gene: TRBJ2-2
CDR3 DNA: TGTGCCAGCAGTGAAGCTTCGTACAGCCCAGTGACCGGGGAGCTGTTTTTT
CDR3 protein: CASSEASYSPVTGELFF

D gene: TRBD2
clone size: few
V gene: TRBV20-1
J gene: TRBJ2-1
CDR3 DNA: TGCAGTGCTAGAGGGACTAGCTTCTACAATGAGCAGTTCTTC
CDR3 protein: CSARGTSFYNEQFF

D gene: .
clone size: many
V gene: TRBV6-5
J gene: TRBJ2-7
CDR3 DNA: TGTGCCAGCAGTTACTCGGGTCAGTCCTACGAGCAGTACTTC
CDR3 protein: CASSYSGQSYEQYF

D gene: TRBD1
clone size: few
V gene: TRBV19
J gene: TRBJ1-2
CDR3 DNA: TGTGCCAGTAGTATCGGGACAGGGAATGGCTACACCTTC
CDR3 protein: CASSIGTGNGYTF

D gene: .
clone size: .
V gene: TRBV18
J gene: TRBJ2-7
CDR3 DNA: TGTGCCAGCTCACCAGTAAACCACTCCTACGAGCAGTACTTC
CDR3 protein: CASSPVNHSYEQYF

D gene: .
clone size: .
V gene: TRBV27
J gene: TRBJ2-7
CDR3 DNA: TGTGCCAGCAGTTTAAAGGGACACGCCTACGAGCAGTACTTC
CDR3 protein: CASSLKGHAYEQYF

D gene: .
clone size: .
V gene: TRBV4-3
J gene: TRBJ1-3
CDR3 DNA: TGCGCCAGCAGCCCTAGTGCGGGGGATAGAGGAAACACCATATATTTT
CDR3 protein: CASSPSAGDRGNTIYF

D gene: .
clone size: .
V gene: TRBV12-3/TRBV12-4
J gene: TRBJ1-2
CDR3 DNA: TGTGCCAGCAGTTTCCAGGGCCTAAAGGGCGGCTACACCTTC
CDR3 protein: CASSFQGLKGGYTF

D gene: .
clone size: .
V gene: TRBV11-3
J gene: TRBJ2-6
CDR3 DNA: TGTGCCAGCAGCCCGGGCTTTAGCTCTGGGGCCAACCTCCTGACTTTC
CDR3 protein: CASSPGFSSGANLLTF

D gene: TRBD2
clone size: .
V gene: TRBV3-1
J gene: TRBJ2-7
CDR3 DNA: TGTGCCAGCAGCCCCTCGGCTAGCGGGAGCGCTAAAACCTACGAGCAGTACTTC
CDR3 protein: CASSPSASGSAKTYEQYF

D gene: .
clone size: .
V gene: TRBV9
J gene: TRBJ2-2
CDR3 DNA: TGTGCCAGCGGGGGTCCAGGCGGAGGGGAGCTGTTTTTT
CDR3 protein: CASGGPGGGELFF

D gene: .
clone size: few
V gene: TRBV20-1
J gene: TRBJ2-7
CDR3 DNA: TGCAGTGCTAGAATGACTTCCTACGAGCAGTACTTC
CDR3 protein: CSARMTSYEQYF

D gene: .
clone size: .
V gene: TRBV19
J gene: TRBJ2-7
CDR3 DNA: TGTGCCAGTAATTCGGGAGAGCCTTACGAGCAGTACTTC
CDR3 protein: CASNSGEPYEQYF

D gene: .
clone size: few
V gene: TRBV12-3/TRBV12-4
J gene: TRBJ2-7
CDR3 DNA: TGTGCCAGCAGTTTAGGTCCAGGGGTCCCAAATAATGAGCAGTACTTC
CDR3 protein: CASSLGPGVPNNEQYF

D gene: .
clone size: many
V gene: TRBV30
J gene: TRBJ2-7
CDR3 DNA: TGTGCCTGGAGGGGGGCAGGGACCTACGAGCAGTACTTC
CDR3 protein: CAWRGAGTYEQYF

D gene: .
clone size: many
V gene: TRBV30
J gene: TRBJ1-3
CDR3 DNA: TGTGCCTGGAGTTCCACGACAGGATTCTCTGGAAACACCATATATTTT
CDR3 protein: CAWSSTTGFSGNTIYF

D gene: .
clone size: .
V gene: TRBV14
J gene: TRBJ1-1
CDR3 DNA: TGTGCCAGCAGCCAAGATAGGGTAGGGTCTGAAGCTTTCTTT
CDR3 protein: CASSQDRVGSEAFF